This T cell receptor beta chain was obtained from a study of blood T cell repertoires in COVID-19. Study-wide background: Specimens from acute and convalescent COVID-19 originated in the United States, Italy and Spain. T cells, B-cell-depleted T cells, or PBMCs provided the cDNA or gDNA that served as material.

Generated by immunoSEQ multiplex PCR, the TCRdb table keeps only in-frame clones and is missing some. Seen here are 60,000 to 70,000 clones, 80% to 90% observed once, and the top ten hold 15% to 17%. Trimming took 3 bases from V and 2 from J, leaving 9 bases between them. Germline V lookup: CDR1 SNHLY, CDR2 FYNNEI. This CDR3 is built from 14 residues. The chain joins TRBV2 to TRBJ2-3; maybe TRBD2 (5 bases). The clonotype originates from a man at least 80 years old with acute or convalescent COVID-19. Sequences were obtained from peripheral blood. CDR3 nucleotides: TGTGCCAGCAGTGACGGGGTCAACACAGATACGCAGTATTTT. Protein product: CASSDGVNTDTQYF. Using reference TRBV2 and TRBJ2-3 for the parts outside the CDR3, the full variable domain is EPEVTQTPSHQVTQMGQEVILRCVPISNHLYFYWYRQILGQKVEFLVSFYNNEISEKSEIFDDQFSVERPDGSNFTLKIRSTKLEDSAMYFCASSDGVNTDTQYFGPGTRLTVL.